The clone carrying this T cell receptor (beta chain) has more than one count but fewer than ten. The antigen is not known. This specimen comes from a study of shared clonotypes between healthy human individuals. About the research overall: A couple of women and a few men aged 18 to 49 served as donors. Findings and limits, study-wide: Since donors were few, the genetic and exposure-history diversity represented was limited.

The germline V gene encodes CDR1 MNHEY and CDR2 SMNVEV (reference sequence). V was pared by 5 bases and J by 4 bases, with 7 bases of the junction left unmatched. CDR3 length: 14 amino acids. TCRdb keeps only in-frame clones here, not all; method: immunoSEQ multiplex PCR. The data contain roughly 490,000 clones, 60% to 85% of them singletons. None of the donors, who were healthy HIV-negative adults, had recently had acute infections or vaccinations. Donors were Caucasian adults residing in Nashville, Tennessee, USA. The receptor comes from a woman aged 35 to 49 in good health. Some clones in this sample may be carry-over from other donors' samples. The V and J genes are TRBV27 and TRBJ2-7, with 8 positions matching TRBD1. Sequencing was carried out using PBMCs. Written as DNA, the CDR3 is TGTGCCAGCAGTCCCCGGACAGGGCAATACGAGCAGTACTTC. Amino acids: CASSPRTGQYEQYF.